These T cell receptor beta chains were read from a single sample in a study of CD8 T cells in ankylosing spondylitis. TCRdb redid the calling of the 5' RACE reads with MiXCR, one entry per CDR3 protein. Of more than 650,000 distinct CDR3 sequences detected, approximately 12% appear once; the ten largest clones hold about 0.49%. Sequencing was carried out using blood, either unsorted or a sorted T cell fraction (not recorded which). The receptors here all came from a male donor with ankylosing spondylitis. The CDR3 runs from the conserved cysteine through the conserved F or W.

V: TRBV9; CDR3: CASSVGTSGLYEQYF
V: TRBV4-2; CDR3: CASSLRGLAGSEQYF
V: TRBV15; CDR3: CAAAGSDTGELFF
V: TRBV20-1; CDR3: CSARDRGYQPQHF
V: TRBV18; CDR3: CASSRVQTGEKLFF
V: TRBV3-1; CDR3: CASSRGGGHNGYTF
V: TRBV28; CDR3: CASRDGQIDYGYTF
V: TRBV20-1; CDR3: CSAQERGSYNEQFF
V: TRBV5-6; CDR3: CASSGRRARGRELFF
V: TRBV7-2; CDR3: CASSPGKRGGHREQYF
V: TRBV11-1; CDR3: CASSWPPTGQNTGELFF
V: TRBV5-1; CDR3: CASSLVGNGNTEAFF
V: TRBV14; CDR3: CASSQGLAYTDTQYF